This T cell receptor beta chain derives from a study of T cell responses to AZD1222 COVID-19 vaccine. Looking at the study overall: Pooled samples include second doses given at about 4 or 12 weeks. Whole-study results and caveats: Researchers took repertoire samples only after the peak T cell response had come. Spike-specific TCRs gained breadth and depth after people received two AZD1222 doses. Clonal diversity was possibly underestimated, and the donors were mostly white British, with more females.

Clones were sequenced by immunoSEQ multiplex PCR, and TCRdb holds only the in-frame ones, with some missing. The sample contains 110,000 or so clones, 80% to 90% of which appear only once. This clone was recorded once. The antigen is undetermined. After removal of 4 bases from V and 6 bases from J, the junction contained 5 bases not matched to a gene. The CDR3 extends over 13 amino acids. Germline CDR1 reads MGHDK; CDR2 reads SYGVNS. J is TRBJ2-7 and V is TRBV25-1; 8 bases match TRBD2. This sequence was found in an adult in good health. Source: peripheral blood, taken on day 0 of AZD1222 vaccination. The CDR3 here is CASSGAGESEQYF. DNA for the CDR3: TGTGCCAGCAGTGGAGCGGGAGAGAGCGAGCAGTACTTC.